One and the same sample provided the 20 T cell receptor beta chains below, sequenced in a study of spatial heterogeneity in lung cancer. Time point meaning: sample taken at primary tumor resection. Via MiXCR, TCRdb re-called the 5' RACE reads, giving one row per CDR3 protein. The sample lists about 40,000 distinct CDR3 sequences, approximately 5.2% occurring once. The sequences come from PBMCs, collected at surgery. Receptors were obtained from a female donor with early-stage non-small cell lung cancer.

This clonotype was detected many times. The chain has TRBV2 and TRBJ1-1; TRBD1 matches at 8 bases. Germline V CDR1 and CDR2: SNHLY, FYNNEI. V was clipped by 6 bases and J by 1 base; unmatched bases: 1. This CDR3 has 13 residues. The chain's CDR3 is CASRTGANTEAFF. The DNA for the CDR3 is TGTGCCAGCAGGACAGGGGCGAACACTGAAGCTTTCTTT.

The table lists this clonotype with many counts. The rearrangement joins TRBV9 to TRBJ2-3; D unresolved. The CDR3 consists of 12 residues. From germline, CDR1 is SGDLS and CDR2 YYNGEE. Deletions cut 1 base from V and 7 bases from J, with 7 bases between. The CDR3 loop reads CASSVLGNTQYF. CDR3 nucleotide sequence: TGTGCCAGCAGCGTACTAGGCAATACGCAGTATTTT.

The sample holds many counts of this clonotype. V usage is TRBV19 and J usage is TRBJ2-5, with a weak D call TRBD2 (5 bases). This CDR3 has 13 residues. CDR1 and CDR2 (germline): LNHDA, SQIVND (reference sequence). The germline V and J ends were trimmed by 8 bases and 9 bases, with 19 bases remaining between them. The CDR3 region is CASSAGLFLSQYF. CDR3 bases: TGTGCCAGTTCTGCAGGACTCTTCTTGTCCCAGTACTTC.

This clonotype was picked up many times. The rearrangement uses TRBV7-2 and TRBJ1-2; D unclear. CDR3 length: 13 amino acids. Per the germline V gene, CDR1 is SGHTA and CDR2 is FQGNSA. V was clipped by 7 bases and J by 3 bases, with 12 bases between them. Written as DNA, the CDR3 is TGTGCCAGCACTCCTACAGAATACTATGGCTACACCTTC. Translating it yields CASTPTEYYGYTF.

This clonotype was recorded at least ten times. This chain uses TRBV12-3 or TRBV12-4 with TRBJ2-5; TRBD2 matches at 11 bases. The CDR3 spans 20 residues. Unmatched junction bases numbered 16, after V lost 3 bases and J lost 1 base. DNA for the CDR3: TGTGCCAGCAGTTTTAGACAGGCCATGACTAGCGGGATGATCCAAGAGACCCAGTACTTC. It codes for CASSFRQAMTSGMIQETQYF.

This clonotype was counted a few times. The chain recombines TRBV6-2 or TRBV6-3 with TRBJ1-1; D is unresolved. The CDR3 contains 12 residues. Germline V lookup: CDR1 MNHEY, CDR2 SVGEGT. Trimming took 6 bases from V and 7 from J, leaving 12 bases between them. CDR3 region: CASSTLDGEAFF. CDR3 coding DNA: TGTGCCAGCAGCACCCTGGACGGTGAAGCTTTCTTT.

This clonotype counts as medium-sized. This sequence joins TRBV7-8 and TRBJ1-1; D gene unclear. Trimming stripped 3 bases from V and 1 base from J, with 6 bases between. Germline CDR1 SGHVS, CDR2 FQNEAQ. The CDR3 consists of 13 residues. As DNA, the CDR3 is TGTGCCAGCAGCTTGTACGGGAACACTGAAGCTTTCTTT. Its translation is CASSLYGNTEAFF.

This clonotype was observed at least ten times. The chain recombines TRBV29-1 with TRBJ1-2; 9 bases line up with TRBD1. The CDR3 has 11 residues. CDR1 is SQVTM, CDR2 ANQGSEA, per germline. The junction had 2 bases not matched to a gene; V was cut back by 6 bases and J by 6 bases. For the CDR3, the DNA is TGCAGCGTCGACAGGGGGGATGGCTACACCTTC. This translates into CSVDRGDGYTF.

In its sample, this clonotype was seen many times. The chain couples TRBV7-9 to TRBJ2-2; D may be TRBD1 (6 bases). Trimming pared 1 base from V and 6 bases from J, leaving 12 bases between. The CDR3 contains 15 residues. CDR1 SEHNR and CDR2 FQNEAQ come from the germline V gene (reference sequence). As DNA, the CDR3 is TGTGCCAGCAGCTTAGTTCGGTCAGGGGCCGGGGAGCTGTTTTTT. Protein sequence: CASSLVRSGAGELFF. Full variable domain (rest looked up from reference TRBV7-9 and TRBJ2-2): DTGVSQNPRHKITKRGQNVTFRCDPISEHNRLYWYRQTLGQGPEFLTYFQNEAQLEKSRLLSDRFSAERPKGSFSTLEIQRTEQGDSAMYLCASSLVRSGAGELFFGEGSRLTVL.

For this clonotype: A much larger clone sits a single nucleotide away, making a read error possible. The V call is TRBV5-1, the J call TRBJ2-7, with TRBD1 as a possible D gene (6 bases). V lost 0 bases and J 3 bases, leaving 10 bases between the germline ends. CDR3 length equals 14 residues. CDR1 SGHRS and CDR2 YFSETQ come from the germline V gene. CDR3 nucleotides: TGCGCCAGCAGCTTGGACAGGGCGTGCTACGAGCAGTACTTC. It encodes CASSLDRACYEQYF.

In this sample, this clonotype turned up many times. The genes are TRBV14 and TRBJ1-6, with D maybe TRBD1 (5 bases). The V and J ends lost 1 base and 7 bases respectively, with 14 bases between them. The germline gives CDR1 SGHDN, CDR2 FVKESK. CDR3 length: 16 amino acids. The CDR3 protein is CASSQGGSAVNSPLHF. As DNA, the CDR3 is TGTGCCAGCAGCCAAGGGGGGTCGGCAGTCAATTCACCCCTCCACTTT.

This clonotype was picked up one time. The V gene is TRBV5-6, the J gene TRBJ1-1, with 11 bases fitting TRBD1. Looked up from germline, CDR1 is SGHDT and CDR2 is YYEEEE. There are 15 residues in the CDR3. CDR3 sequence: CATAVDRGRDTEAFF. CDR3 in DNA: TGTGCGACCGCTGTGGACAGGGGGCGCGACACTGAAGCTTTCTTT.

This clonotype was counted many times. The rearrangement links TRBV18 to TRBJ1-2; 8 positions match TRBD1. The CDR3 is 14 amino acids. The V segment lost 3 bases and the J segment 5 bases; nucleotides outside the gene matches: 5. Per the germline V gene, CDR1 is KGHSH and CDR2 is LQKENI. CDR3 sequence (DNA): TGTGCCAGCTCACCGGGGGACAGGAAATATGGCTACACCTTC. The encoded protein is CASSPGDRKYGYTF. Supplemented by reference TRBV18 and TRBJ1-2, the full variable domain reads NAGVMQNPRHLVRRRGQEARLRCSPMKGHSHVYWYRQLPEEGLKFMVYLQKENIIDESGMPKERFSAEFPKEGPSILRIQQVVRGDSAAYFCASSPGDRKYGYTFGSGTRLTVV.

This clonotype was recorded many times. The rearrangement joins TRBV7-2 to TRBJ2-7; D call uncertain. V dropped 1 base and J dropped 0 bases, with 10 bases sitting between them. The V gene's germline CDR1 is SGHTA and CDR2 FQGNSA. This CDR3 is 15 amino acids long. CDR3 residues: CASSLEPNLSYEQYF. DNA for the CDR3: TGTGCCAGCAGCTTAGAACCGAACCTCTCCTACGAGCAGTACTTC.

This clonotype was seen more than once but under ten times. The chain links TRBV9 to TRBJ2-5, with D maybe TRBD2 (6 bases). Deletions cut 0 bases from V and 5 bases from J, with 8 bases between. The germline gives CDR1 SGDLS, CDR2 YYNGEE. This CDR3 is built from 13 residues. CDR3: CASSVGRGETQYF. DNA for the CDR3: TGTGCCAGCAGCGTAGGCCGGGGGGAGACCCAGTACTTC.

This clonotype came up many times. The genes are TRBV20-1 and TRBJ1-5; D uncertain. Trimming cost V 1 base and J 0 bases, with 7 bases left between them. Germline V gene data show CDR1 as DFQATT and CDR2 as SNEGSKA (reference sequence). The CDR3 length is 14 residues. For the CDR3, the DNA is TGCAGTGCTAGAGTGAAGTATAGCAATCAGCCCCAGCATTTT. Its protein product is CSARVKYSNQPQHF.

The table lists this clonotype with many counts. CDR3 DNA sequence: TGCAGCATCCCCCCAGGGACGGATGGCTACACCTTC. This encodes CSIPPGTDGYTF. This chain uses TRBV29-1 with TRBJ1-2, with D perhaps matching TRBD1 (5 bases). The ends were cut back, 8 bases at V and 6 bases at J, with 16 bases in the middle. CDR3 size: 12 residues. CDR1 and CDR2 from the germline V gene are SQVTM and ANQGSEA.

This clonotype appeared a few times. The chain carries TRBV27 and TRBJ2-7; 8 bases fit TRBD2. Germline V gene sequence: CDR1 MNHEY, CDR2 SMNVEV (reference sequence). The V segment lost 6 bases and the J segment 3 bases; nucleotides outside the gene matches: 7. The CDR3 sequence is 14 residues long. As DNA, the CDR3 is TGTGCCAGCAGCGGACTAGCTTCAATCTACGAGCAGTACTTC. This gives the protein CASSGLASIYEQYF.

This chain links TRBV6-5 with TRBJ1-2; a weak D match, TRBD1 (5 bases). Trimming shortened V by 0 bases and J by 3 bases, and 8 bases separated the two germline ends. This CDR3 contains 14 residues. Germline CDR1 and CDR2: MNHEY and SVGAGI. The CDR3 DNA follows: TGTGCCAGCAGTTACTCTGCAGGGCACTATGGCTACACCTTC. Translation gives CASSYSAGHYGYTF.

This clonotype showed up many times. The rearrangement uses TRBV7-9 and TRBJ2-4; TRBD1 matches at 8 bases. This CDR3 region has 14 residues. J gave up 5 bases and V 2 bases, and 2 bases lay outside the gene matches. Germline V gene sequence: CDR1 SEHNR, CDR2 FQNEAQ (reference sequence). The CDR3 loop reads CASSLLQGENIQYF. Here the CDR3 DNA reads TGTGCCAGCAGCTTACTACAGGGGGAAAACATTCAGTACTTC.